This T cell receptor (beta chain) was recovered during a study of cytomegalovirus exposure and HLA in healthy donors. General study results and limits: Common viral pathogens seemed, in a later analysis, to connect with several of the most significant clusters.

The PCR was carried out with 60 Vbeta primers and 13 Jbeta primers. Generated by immunoSEQ multiplex PCR, the TCRdb table keeps only in-frame clones and is missing some. The sample yields about 110,000 clones, approximately 86% seen once. This CDR3 region has 13 residues. CDR1 is MNHEY, CDR2 SVGAGI, per germline. The V gene lost 6 bases and the J gene lost 4 bases, with 11 bases spanning the gap. Of note for this clone: No antigen is known for it.

The specimen was PBMCs. The V call is TRBV6-5, the J call TRBJ2-3, with D uncertain. The receptor was isolated from a man between 18 and 29 years old in good health and CMV-seronegative. The chain's CDR3 is CASSNLASDTQYF. DNA of the CDR3: TGTGCCAGCAGCAACTTAGCCTCAGATACGCAGTATTTT.